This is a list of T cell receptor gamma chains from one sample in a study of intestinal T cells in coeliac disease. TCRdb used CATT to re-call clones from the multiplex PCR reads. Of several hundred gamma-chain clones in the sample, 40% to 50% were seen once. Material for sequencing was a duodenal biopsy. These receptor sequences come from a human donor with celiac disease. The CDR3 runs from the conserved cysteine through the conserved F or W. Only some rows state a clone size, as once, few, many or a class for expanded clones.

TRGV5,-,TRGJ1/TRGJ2,CATWDTNGNYKKLF,TGTGCCACCTGGGACACCAATGGGAATTATAAGAAACTCTTT
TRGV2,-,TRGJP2,CATGTGPGDWIKTF,TGTGCCACTGGGACGGGCCCTGGTGATTGGATCAAGACGTTT
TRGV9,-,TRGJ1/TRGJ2,CALWERPSRNYYKKLF,TGTGCCTTGTGGGAGCGCCCCTCCCGTAATTATTATAAGAAACTCTTT
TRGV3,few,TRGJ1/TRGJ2,CATLKNYYKKLF,TGTGCCACCCTAAAAAATTATTATAAGAAACTCTTT
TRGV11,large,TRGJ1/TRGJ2,CACWIRLSIYYKKLF,TGTGCCTGCTGGATTAGACTCTCCATTTATTATAAGAAACTCTTT
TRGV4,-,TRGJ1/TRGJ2,CATWDMGKKKLF,TGTGCCACCTGGGATATGGGCAAAAAGAAACTCTTT
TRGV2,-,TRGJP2,CATWDGGGYDWIKTF,TGTGCCACCTGGGACGGGGGGGGGTATGATTGGATCAAGACGTTT
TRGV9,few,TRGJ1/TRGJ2,CALFYKKLF,TGTGCCTTGTTTTATAAGAAACTCTTT
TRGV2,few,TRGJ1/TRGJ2,CATWDVKIEKLF,TGTGCCACCTGGGACGTTAAGATAGAGAAACTCTTT
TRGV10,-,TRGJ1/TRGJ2,CAAWDKGRVYYKKLF,TGTGCTGCGTGGGATAAGGGGAGGGTCTATTATAAGAAACTCTTT
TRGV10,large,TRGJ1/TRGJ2,CAASPNYYKKLF,TGTGCTGCGTCGCCTAATTATTATAAGAAACTCTTT
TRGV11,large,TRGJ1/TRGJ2,CACWIRLRIPSYKKLF,TGTGCCTGCTGGATTAGGCTCCGTATCCCAAGCTATAAGAAACTCTTT
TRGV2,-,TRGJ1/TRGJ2,CADLGRRARPNYYKKLF,TGTGCCGACCTGGGACGTCGGGCTAGACCGAATTATTATAAGAAACTCTTT
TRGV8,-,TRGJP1,CATWDYCWFKIF,TGTGCCACCTGGGACTATTGTTGGTTCAAGATATTT
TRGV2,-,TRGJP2,CATWDGRLDDIYSSDWIKTF,TGTGCCACCTGGGACGGGCGTCTCGACGATATATATAGTAGTGATTGGATCAAGACGTTT
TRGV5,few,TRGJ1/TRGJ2,CATWDRPKKLF,TGTGCCACCTGGGACCGACCCAAGAAACTCTTT
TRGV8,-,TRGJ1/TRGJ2,CATWEAVFYKKLF,TGTGCCACCTGGGAGGCGGTTTTTTATAAGAAACTCTTT
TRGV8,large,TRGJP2,CATWVSIKTF,TGTGCCACCTGGGTGTCGATCAAGACGTTT
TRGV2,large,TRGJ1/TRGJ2,CATCYYYKKLF,TGTGCCACCTGTTATTATTATAAGAAACTCTTT
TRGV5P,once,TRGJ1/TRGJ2,CATWGRSRWVF,TGTGCCACCTGGGGCAGGTCTCGGTGGGTCTTT
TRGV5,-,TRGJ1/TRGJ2,CATWDRKNYYKKLF,TGTGCCACCTGGGACCGAAAGAATTATTATAAGAAACTCTTT
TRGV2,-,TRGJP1,CATWGRPNYTTGWFKIF,TGTGCCACCTGGGGACGGCCGAACTATACCACTGGTTGGTTCAAGATATTT
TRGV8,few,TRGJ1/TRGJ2,CATWDPAPREKKLF,TGTGCCACCTGGGATCCAGCCCCGCGCGAGAAGAAACTCTTT
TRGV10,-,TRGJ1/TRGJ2,CAAWLFKKLF,TGTGCTGCGTGGCTTTTCAAGAAACTCTTT
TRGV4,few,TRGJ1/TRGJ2,CATWDVGGKLF,TGTGCCACCTGGGATGTAGGTGGGAAACTCTTT
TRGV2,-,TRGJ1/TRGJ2,CATWTRAKPNYYKKLF,TGTGCCACCTGGACTCGGGCTAAACCGAATTATTATAAGAAACTCTTT
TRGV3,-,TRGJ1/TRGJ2,CATWDRPYYKKLF,TGTGCCACCTGGGACAGACCCTATTATAAGAAACTCTTT
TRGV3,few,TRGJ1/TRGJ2,CATWDRQDYYKKLF,TGTGCCACCTGGGACAGGCAGGATTATTATAAGAAACTCTTT
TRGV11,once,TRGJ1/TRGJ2,CACWMRSSYYKKLF,TGTGCCTGCTGGATGAGGAGTTCTTATTATAAGAAACTCTTT
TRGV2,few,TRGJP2,CATWDGRGSSDWIKTF,TGTGCCACCTGGGACGGGCGGGGGAGTAGTGATTGGATCAAGACGTTT
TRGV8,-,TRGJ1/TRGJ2,CATWDQNYYKKLF,TGTGCCACCTGGGATCAGAATTATTATAAGAAACTCTTT
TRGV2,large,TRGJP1,CATWALTNWFKIF,TGTGCCACCTGGGCCCTAACAAATTGGTTCAAGATATTT